This T cell receptor (beta chain) was recorded in a study of blood T cell repertoires in COVID-19. Study-level background: Spain, Italy and the United States supplied samples that represented acute and convalescent COVID-19. In each case, the material was cDNA or gDNA derived from T cells, B-cell-depleted T cells, or PBMCs.

The CDR3 runs 16 residues. The V and J ends lost 6 bases and 2 bases, in that order; junction bases with no gene match: 11. The V gene's germline CDR1 is MNHEY and CDR2 SMNVEV (reference sequence). In the original analysis: How many nucleated cells were present was estimated from reference gene primer amplification. Generated by immunoSEQ multiplex PCR, the TCRdb table keeps only in-frame clones and is missing some. The V and J calls and clone size are taken from that table; D and trimming were inferred from the DNA. The table includes roughly 220,000 clones, around 84% detected once. The chain links TRBV27 to TRBJ2-7, with 9 bases identical to TRBD2. The source material was peripheral blood. The origin of this receptor is a man between 45 and 60 years old who had recovered from COVID-19. CDR3 sequence (DNA): TGTGCCAGCAGCCTTACCCCGACTAGCGGTGCCTACGAGCAGTACTTC. Protein: CASSLTPTSGAYEQYF.